The clone carrying this T cell receptor (beta chain) has just one count. The sample belongs to a study of blood T cell repertoires in COVID-19. The repertoire was sequenced with immunoSEQ multiplex PCR; TCRdb's copy has only in-frame clones and lacks some. The sample yields about 250,000 clones, 65% to 90% seen once. Germline lookup yields CDR1 SNHLY and CDR2 FYNNEI. The CDR3 spans 15 residues. V was pared by 2 bases and J by 2 bases, with 13 bases between. The sample was PBMCs or T cells enriched from blood (not recorded which). This sequence was found in a middle-aged man who had recovered from COVID-19. This chain joins TRBV2 and TRBJ2-7; D might be TRBD1 (6 bases). CDR3 nucleotide sequence: TGTGCCAGCAGTGAAAGGACAGCAACCCCCTACGAGCAGTACTTC. Translated: CASSERTATPYEQYF.